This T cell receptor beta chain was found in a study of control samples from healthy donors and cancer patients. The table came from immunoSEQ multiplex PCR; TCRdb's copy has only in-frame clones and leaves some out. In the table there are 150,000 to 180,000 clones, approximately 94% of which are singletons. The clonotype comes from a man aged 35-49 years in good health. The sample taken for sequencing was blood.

The CDR3 DNA reads TGCGCCAGCAGCTTGGGGCTAGCGGGGGTATACGAGCAGTACTTC. Translated: CASSLGLAGVYEQYF. The chain links TRBV5-1 to TRBJ2-7; TRBD2 matches 10 bases. The V gene end was trimmed by 0 bases and the J gene end by 4 bases; junction bases not matched to a gene: 4. CDR1 and CDR2 from the germline V gene are SGHRS and YFSETQ. This CDR3 has 15 residues.